This TCR beta chain emerged from a study of immune heterogeneity within non-small cell lung tumors. Study in general: Squamous cell carcinomas accounted for 4 of the tumors, non-squamous carcinomas for 10, and 1 was not otherwise specified.

Study conclusions and caveats: Largely, high-frequency T-cell receptor beta clonotypes differed from one individual patient to another.

Germline assignment: CDR1 MGHRA and CDR2 YSYEKL. Trimming stripped 0 bases from V and 4 bases from J, with 7 bases between. There are 13 residues in the CDR3. By its share, this clonotype is medium-sized. The antigen is undetermined. A multiplex PCR containing 32 V primers and 13 J primers was used to amplify TCR beta CDR3. One entry per CDR3 protein results from TCRdb running MiXCR on the multiplex PCR reads. The sample has 2,500 to 3,500 distinct CDR3 sequences; about a fifth are singletons. Template was bulk tumor genomic DNA, about 610 ng per sample. Surgery yielded several widely spaced biopsies per primary tumor. Curative surgical treatment was performed in patients who had newly diagnosed, untreated non-small cell lung cancer.

The sample taken for sequencing was lung tumor tissue. This rearrangement joins TRBV4-1 to TRBJ2-7; D unclear. The receptor's source is a man in his 60s with non-small cell lung cancer. The CDR3 loop reads CASSQDSGYEQYF. The CDR3 DNA sequence: TGCGCCAGCAGCCAAGATAGTGGGTACGAGCAGTACTTC.